These 28 T cell receptor beta chains were sequenced from one sample in a study of blood T cells in healthy people across ages. The second PCR ran roughly 7 to 12 cycles with a sample-barcoded 5' primer and J-beta primers. TCRdb passed the 5' RACE reads through MiXCR, listing each CDR3 protein once. The sample lists some 1.5 million distinct CDR3 sequences, roughly 27% occurring once. The sequencing sample was made of blood. The source is a woman aged 30 to 39 in good health.

V gene TRBV20-1 combines with J gene TRBJ1-4, with TRBD1 matching over 7 bases. Germline V gene lookup returns CDR1 DFQATT and CDR2 SNEGSKA (reference sequence). This CDR3 comprises 13 residues. Trimming removed 5 bases from V and 8 bases from J; junction bases left unmatched: 8. The CDR3 region is CSALGRGLEKLFF. The CDR3 coding sequence is TGCAGTGCTTTGGGCAGGGGGTTGGAAAAACTGTTTTTT.

About this clonotype: A much larger clonotype is one base distant, so this may be a read error. This sequence joins TRBV7-3 and TRBJ2-1; 8 bases agree with TRBD1. J lost 8 bases, V lost 1 base, and 10 bases had no gene match. This CDR3 spans 16 amino acids. Germline lookup yields CDR1 SGHTA and CDR2 FQGTGA. The CDR3 loop is CASSLKTPGGGDEQFF. Here the CDR3 DNA reads TGTGCCAGCAGCTTAAAGACGCCAGGGGGCGGAGATGAGCAGTTCTTC.

In its sample, this clonotype was seen a few times. The rearrangement uses TRBV9 and TRBJ1-1, with D possibly TRBD1 on 6 matching bases. This CDR3 contains 15 residues. The germline CDR1 and CDR2 sequences are SGDLS and YYNGEE. Trimming removed 3 bases at V and 1 base at J, with 13 bases between. In nucleotides, the CDR3 is TGTGCCAGCAGCGGGACCGACAGGACGAACACTGAAGCTTTCTTT. As protein: CASSGTDRTNTEAFF.

Concerning this clonotype itself: An end of the junction differs from the germline gene, which may be a read error. The V and J genes are TRBV20-1 and TRBJ1-4, with a weak D call TRBD1 (6 bases). Germline CDR1 and CDR2: DFQATT and SNEGSKA (reference sequence). CDR3 length: 15 amino acids. CDR3 amino acids: CSARGRWATNEELFF. The CDR3 DNA follows: TGCAGTGCCAGGGGACGGTGGGCAACTAATGAAGAACTGTTTTTT.

This clonotype showed up just once. V is TRBV6-6 and J is TRBJ1-5; unclear D gene. CDR1 and CDR2 (germline): MNHNY, SVGAGI (reference sequence). The CDR3 contains 14 residues. Trimming cost V 2 bases and J 2 bases, with 7 bases left between them. The CDR3 sequence: CASSYAVGNQPQHF. CDR3 DNA sequence: TGTGCCAGCAGTTACGCGGTAGGCAATCAGCCCCAGCATTTT.

This clonotype was seen many times. The chain recombines TRBV2 with TRBJ1-6; unclear D gene. Trimming stripped 3 bases from V and 7 bases from J, with 13 bases between. The length of the CDR3 is 15 residues. The V gene's germline CDR1 is SNHLY and CDR2 FYNNEI. The CDR3 spells CASSDGSVGNSPLHF. The CDR3 nucleotides are TGTGCCAGCAGTGACGGCTCGGTAGGGAATTCACCCCTCCACTTT.

The chain joins TRBV5-1 to TRBJ2-2; D call uncertain. The CDR3 totals 14 residues. Germline CDR1 reads SGHRS; CDR2 reads YFSETQ. V was shortened by 0 bases and J by 8 bases, with 11 bases between the two germline ends. CDR3 in amino acids: CASSLEGMAGELFF. Written as DNA, the CDR3 is TGCGCCAGCAGCTTGGAAGGGATGGCAGGGGAGCTGTTTTTT.

The chain couples TRBV10-3 to TRBJ1-1; 10 nucleotides match TRBD1. The V segment lost 9 bases and the J segment 3 bases; nucleotides outside the gene matches: 4. Germline loops: CDR1 ENHRY, CDR2 SYGVKD. There are 13 residues in the CDR3. CDR3 loop: CAILGTGDTEAFF. The CDR3 DNA reads as TGTGCCATACTCGGGACAGGGGACACTGAAGCTTTCTTT.

V is TRBV5-4 and J is TRBJ1-1; D ambiguous. The CDR3 consists of 16 residues. V lost 1 base and J 0 bases, leaving 13 bases between the germline ends. Germline V gene sequence: CDR1 SGHNT, CDR2 YYREEE (reference sequence). CDR3 protein: CASSLRPGAVNTEAFF. The CDR3 bases are TGTGCCAGCAGCTTGCGGCCAGGAGCCGTGAACACTGAAGCTTTCTTT.

This sequence joins TRBV6-5 and TRBJ1-6, with 10 bases lining up with TRBD1. This CDR3 comprises 16 residues. Germline loops: CDR1 MNHEY, CDR2 SVGAGI. After removal of 5 bases from V and 10 bases from J, the junction contained 11 bases not matched to a gene. The CDR3 coding sequence is TGTGCCAGCAGTCGGGACAGGGGAGGAGGCGGATCACCCCTCCACTTT. Protein: CASSRDRGGGGSPLHF.

The V and J genes are TRBV7-8 and TRBJ2-3, with a possible D match to TRBD1 (5 bases). Germline V gene data show CDR1 as SGHVS and CDR2 as FQNEAQ. The CDR3 has 15 amino acids. The V and J ends lost 5 bases and 8 bases respectively, with 20 bases between them. CDR3 amino acids: CASSPLGFGRGTQYF. The DNA for the CDR3 is TGTGCCAGCAGCCCCCTGGGGTTTGGTAGGGGTACGCAGTATTTT.

Here the CDR3 reads CASSRLAGGDNEQFF. DNA of the CDR3: TGTGCCAGCAGCCGTCTTGCGGGGGGCGACAATGAGCAGTTCTTC. The V call is TRBV11-2, the J call TRBJ2-1; 8 bases line up with TRBD2. V was clipped by 5 bases and J by 5 bases; unmatched bases: 8. CDR3 length: 15 residues. Germline assignment: CDR1 SGHAT and CDR2 FQNNGV.

This clonotype was observed a few times. This rearrangement joins TRBV7-9 to TRBJ2-7, with TRBD2 matching over 10 bases. CDR3 length: 15 amino acids. CDR1 and CDR2 from the germline V gene are SEHNR and FQNEAQ (reference sequence). J was trimmed by 3 bases and V by 6 bases; bases with no gene match: 8. CDR3 in amino acids: CASSPPLAGDYEQYF. The CDR3 DNA is TGTGCCAGCAGTCCGCCCCTAGCGGGAGACTACGAGCAGTACTTC.

This chain links TRBV28 with TRBJ2-1, with 11 bases aligning to TRBD1. Trimming cost V 7 bases and J 7 bases; bases outside gene matches: 9. Germline V gene sequence: CDR1 MDHEN, CDR2 SYDVKM. The CDR3 contains 15 residues. CDR3 amino acids: CASKEAGTGGNEQFF. CDR3 bases: TGTGCCAGCAAAGAAGCCGGGACAGGGGGTAATGAGCAGTTCTTC. The whole variable domain, filled in from reference TRBV28 and TRBJ2-1, reads DVKVTQSSRYLVKRTGEKVFLECVQDMDHENMFWYRQDPGLGLRLIYFSYDVKMKEKGDIPEGYSVSREKKERFSLILESASTNQTSMYLCASKEAGTGGNEQFFGPGTRLTVL.

This clonotype was recorded a few times. This chain connects TRBV12-3 or TRBV12-4 to TRBJ2-1, with unresolved D. CDR3 size: 11 residues. The V end was cut by 6 bases, the J end by 13 bases, with 13 bases between. CDR3 DNA sequence: TGTGCCAGCAGCCCCTCGAGGACCCAGTTCTTC. Its translation: CASSPSRTQFF.

This chain's CDR3 is CASTQWGANHGYTF. The CDR3 DNA reads TGTGCCAGCACACAATGGGGCGCGAACCATGGCTACACCTTC. The chain recombines TRBV12-3 or TRBV12-4 with TRBJ1-2; maybe TRBD1 (5 bases). This CDR3 spans 14 amino acids. V dropped 7 bases and J dropped 6 bases, with 18 bases sitting between them.

This clonotype has just a few counts. CDR3 region: CASSLAMGLRGEKLFF. CDR3 coding DNA: TGTGCCAGCAGCTTGGCCATGGGGTTGCGCGGTGAAAAACTGTTTTTT. The V and J genes are TRBV5-5 and TRBJ1-4, with unresolved D. The CDR3 has 16 residues. Deletions cut 0 bases from V and 7 bases from J, with 16 bases between. Germline CDR1 SGHKS, CDR2 YYEKEE (reference sequence).

In its sample, this clonotype was seen many times. This chain uses TRBV18 with TRBJ2-3; 8 bases agree with TRBD2. This CDR3 is 15 amino acids long. Losses at the gene ends were 3 bases for V and 1 base for J; bases not matched to a gene: 3. Germline V gene lookup returns CDR1 KGHSH and CDR2 LQKENI. The CDR3 sequence is CASSPSGGRTDTQYF. CDR3 bases: TGTGCCAGCTCACCCAGCGGGGGACGCACAGATACGCAGTATTTT.

The chain combines TRBV20-1 with TRBJ2-1, with 13 bases identical to TRBD2. There are 14 residues in the CDR3. Germline V gene sequence: CDR1 DFQATT, CDR2 SNEGSKA (reference sequence). V was clipped by 5 bases and J by 9 bases; unmatched bases: 7. CDR3 nucleotides: TGCAGTGCTCCCGGACTAGCGGGAGTCGGTGAGCAGTTCTTC. Its translation: CSAPGLAGVGEQFF.

The V and J genes are TRBV12-3 or TRBV12-4 and TRBJ2-5, with D possibly matching TRBD1 (5 bases). The V and J ends lost 3 bases and 4 bases respectively, with 12 bases between them. The CDR3 runs to 14 residues. The CDR3 sequence is CASSLSHRRETQYF. The CDR3 DNA reads TGTGCCAGCAGTTTGAGCCACAGGAGAGAGACCCAGTACTTC.

The table lists this clonotype with a few counts. V and J are TRBV5-1 and TRBJ1-2; D remains unclear. V shed 0 bases and J shed 5 bases, with 11 bases lying between them. Germline V gene sequence: CDR1 SGHRS, CDR2 YFSETQ. CDR3 length: 14 residues. The CDR3, as DNA: TGCGCCAGCAGCTTGGCGGACGGATTATATGGCTACACCTTC. Translation: CASSLADGLYGYTF.

This clonotype was found a few times. The genes are TRBV20-1 and TRBJ1-5; 7 nucleotides match TRBD1. The CDR3 totals 13 residues. Unmatched junction bases numbered 9, after V lost 6 bases and J lost 7 bases. Germline CDR1 DFQATT, CDR2 SNEGSKA (reference sequence). CDR3 nucleotide sequence: TGCAGTGCGAGGGGGCAGGACGGCCAGCCCCAGCATTTT. Translated, it gives CSARGQDGQPQHF.

This clonotype was seen only once. V and J are TRBV7-2 and TRBJ2-5; TRBD2 might be the D (5 bases). The J call is uncertain, as TRBJ2-7 better fits the DNA end. The V gene's germline CDR1 is SGHTA and CDR2 FQGNSA. CDR3 length: 14 amino acids. CDR3 DNA sequence: TGTGCCAGCAGCCGGAGGTACTCGGACTACGAGCAGTACTTC. Translating it yields CASSRRYSDYEQYF.

J is TRBJ2-1 and V is TRBV7-8; D call uncertain. Between the trimmed V and J ends, which lost 6 bases and 8 bases, there was a span of 11 bases. The CDR3 has 12 residues. The germline CDR1 and CDR2 sequences are SGHVS and FQNEAQ. CDR3 nucleotide sequence: TGTGCCAGCAGGGAGACTGAGGATGAGCAGTTCTTC. This translates into CASRETEDEQFF. The entire variable domain, with the rest obtained from reference TRBV7-8 and TRBJ2-1, is as follows: GAGVSQSPRYKVAKRGQDVALRCDPISGHVSLFWYQQALGQGPEFLTYFQNEAQLDKSGLPSDRFFAERPEGSVSTLKIQRTQQEDSAVYLCASRETEDEQFFGPGTRLTVL.

The chain carries TRBV7-7 and TRBJ2-2, with 8 bases matching TRBD2. Germline CDR1 is SSHAT and CDR2 is FNYEAQ (reference sequence). CDR3 size: 15 residues. The V segment lost 5 bases and the J segment 0 bases; nucleotides outside the gene matches: 2. The CDR3 loop reads CASSTSGTNTGELFF. In DNA, the CDR3 is TGTGCCAGCAGCACTAGCGGAACGAACACCGGGGAGCTGTTTTTT. The full variable domain, in which reference TRBV7-7 and TRBJ2-2 provide the parts outside the CDR3, is GAGVSQSPRYKVTKRGQDVTLRCDPISSHATLYWYQQALGQGPEFLTYFNYEAQPDKSGLPSDRFSAERPEGSISTLTIQRTEQRDSAMYRCASSTSGTNTGELFFGEGSRLTVL.

This clonotype was seen more than once but under ten times. J is TRBJ2-5 and V is TRBV5-1; 12 bases are shared with TRBD1. This CDR3 region has 16 residues. Trimming removed 4 bases from V and 3 bases from J; junction bases left unmatched: 7. Germline V CDR1 and CDR2: SGHRS, YFSETQ. CDR3 protein: CASSPLGTGGEETQYF. The DNA for the CDR3 is TGCGCCAGCAGCCCCCTTGGGACAGGGGGCGAAGAGACCCAGTACTTC.

This clonotype has a handful of counts. This chain uses TRBV20-1 with TRBJ2-7; tentatively, D is TRBD1 (5 bases). Trimming took off 2 bases at V and 2 bases at J, with 10 bases between the two ends. Germline V gives CDR1 DFQATT, CDR2 SNEGSKA (reference sequence). The CDR3 loop spans 13 amino acids. CDR3 DNA: TGCAGTGCTAGACGGCAGGGAACCTACGAGCAGTACTTC. Amino acids: CSARRQGTYEQYF.

This clonotype has ten or more counts. The V call is TRBV6-5, the J call TRBJ2-1; tentatively, D is TRBD1 or TRBD2 (5 bases each). The V end was cut by 11 bases, the J end by 10 bases, with 15 bases between. Germline CDR1 MNHEY, CDR2 SVGAGI. The CDR3 has 11 amino acids. CDR3 coding DNA: TGTGCCGGCGGCCGGGGCTTGGAGCAGTTCTTC. This encodes CAGGRGLEQFF.